This T cell receptor (beta chain) originates from a study of CD8+CD57+ T cells in acquired aplastic anemia. Study summary: Sorted CD4+ and CD8+ cells yielded roughly 3.1 ug of DNA on average.

The study profiled TCR beta VDJ and CDR3 using genomic DNA as template. TCRdb used MiXCR to reprocess the reads, holding one entry per CDR3 protein. Of approximately 300,000 distinct CDR3 sequences listed, 50% to 65% are singletons. For sequencing, patients were chosen who had shown expansion of CD8+CD57+ cells by flow cytometry. Among the patients, all had severe acquired aplastic anemia. Findings and limits, study-wide: A set of twenty-nine CD8+ CDR3 sequences was shared between patients and controls, and these sequences appeared highly expressed in patients. No significant difference in CD8+ Simpson's diversity was found between patients and controls.

On this clonotype: The antigen is unknown.

Input material: sorted CD4+, CD8+, or CD8+CD57+ T cells (not recorded which) from PBMCs. The sequence derives from a human donor with aplastic anemia.

The CDR3 protein is CASTHRGGRAMSTQYF. CDR3 bases: TGTGCCAGCACCCACAGGGGCGGGAGGGCCATGTCTACGCAGTATTTT. V gene TRBV28 combines with J gene TRBJ2-3; 9 nucleotides match TRBD2. The V gene's germline CDR1 is MDHEN and CDR2 SYDVKM. After removal of 7 bases from V and 8 bases from J, the junction contained 16 bases not matched to a gene. This CDR3 comprises 16 residues.